This section outlines one T cell receptor beta chain sequence together with its context. As yet, its antigen is unknown. Investigators reverse transcribed all isolated RNA, so they sequenced expressed TCRB transcripts. The table came from immunoSEQ multiplex PCR; TCRdb's copy has only in-frame clones and leaves some out. The sample has fewer than 400,000 clones, over 7% seen once. The data were taken from a study of beta chain features in type 1 diabetes. The CDR3 runs to 14 residues. Germline V gene data show CDR1 as MNHNY and CDR2 as SVGAGI (reference sequence). With V trimmed by 5 bases and J by 4 bases, 6 bases remained unmatched. Study results and limitations: Type 1 diabetes patients had TCRB CDR3s that were shorter (moderately but significantly so) in all four CD4+ subsets.

The receptor was isolated from a man aged 30-40 years with type 1 diabetes. Material for sequencing was central memory CD4+ T cells from blood. The rearrangement joins TRBV6-6 to TRBJ1-2, with 8 bases identical to TRBD1. As DNA, the CDR3 is TGTGCCAGCAGTACCGGGACAGGAGCCTATGGCTACACCTTC. Translation gives CASSTGTGAYGYTF.